The 26 T cell receptor beta chains given below trace back to one sample, sequenced in a study of spatial heterogeneity in lung cancer. TCRdb re-analysed the 5' RACE reads in MiXCR, keeping a single row per CDR3 protein. The data contain tens of thousands of distinct CDR3 sequences, less than 9% of them seen just once; the ten biggest clones take up over 30%. Documented time point: blood at routine non-recurrence follow-up after resection. Whole RNA came from tumor, nontumor lung or frozen PBMC and was sequenced without being sorted. The sample in question was PBMCs, obtained at follow-up. The receptor source for this set is a female donor with early-stage non-small cell lung cancer.

This clonotype turned up a few times. This sequence joins TRBV18 and TRBJ1-6, with TRBD1 matching 7 bases. Germline V gene data show CDR1 as KGHSH and CDR2 as LQKENI. V shed 3 bases and J 4 bases; nucleotides not matched to a gene: 3. The CDR3 extends over 15 amino acids. CDR3 loop: CASSPAGGYNSPLHF. The CDR3 bases are TGTGCCAGCTCACCCGCAGGGGGATATAATTCACCCCTCCACTTT.

This clonotype was counted ten times or more. The chain carries TRBV2 and TRBJ2-7; TRBD1 aligns across 9 bases. Germline assignment: CDR1 SNHLY and CDR2 FYNNEI. The CDR3 length is 13 residues. V trimming: 7 bases; J trimming: 7 bases; junction bases outside the gene matches: 8. This chain's CDR3 is CASTGTGPREQYF. As DNA, the CDR3 is TGTGCCAGCACCGGGACAGGGCCTCGAGAGCAGTACTTC. Using reference TRBV2 and TRBJ2-7 for the parts outside the CDR3, the full variable domain is EPEVTQTPSHQVTQMGQEVILRCVPISNHLYFYWYRQILGQKVEFLVSFYNNEISEKSEIFDDQFSVERPDGSNFTLKIRSTKLEDSAMYFCASTGTGPREQYFGPGTRLTVT.

This clonotype was seen at least ten times. The V call is TRBV3-1, the J call TRBJ2-3; possibly TRBD2 for D (6 bases). CDR1 and CDR2 (germline): LGHDT, YNNKEL (reference sequence). The CDR3 has 15 amino acids. Trimming removed 3 bases from V and 1 base from J, with 11 bases in between. The CDR3 loop is CASSHRPGGTDTQYF. For the CDR3, the DNA is TGTGCCAGCAGCCACCGACCGGGGGGCACAGATACGCAGTATTTT.

The chain employs TRBV2 and TRBJ2-5; D uncertain. V was trimmed by 7 bases and J by 3 bases, leaving 6 bases between them. The germline CDR1 and CDR2 sequences are SNHLY and FYNNEI. The CDR3 consists of 11 residues. The CDR3 sequence: CASKLKETQYF. As DNA, the CDR3 is TGTGCCAGCAAGTTAAAAGAGACCCAGTACTTC.

This clonotype was seen many times. The chain uses TRBV10-1 and TRBJ2-7, with a possible D match to TRBD2 (6 bases). The germline V gene encodes CDR1 WNHNN and CDR2 SYGVQD (reference sequence). This CDR3 spans 13 amino acids. V was pared by 8 bases and J by 4 bases, with 15 bases between. The CDR3 DNA reads TGCGCCAGCCCTCCGGGACTGTTATACGAGCAGTACTTC. Translating gives CASPPGLLYEQYF.

This clonotype was observed many times. This CDR3 is CASSQLQGVNTEAFF. The CDR3 coding sequence is TGTGCCAGCAGCCAACTCCAGGGAGTAAACACTGAAGCTTTCTTT. This chain joins TRBV14 and TRBJ1-1, with D maybe TRBD1 (5 bases). Trimming removed 2 bases from V and 2 bases from J, with 12 bases in between. The CDR3 is 15 residues long. Germline V CDR1 and CDR2: SGHDN, FVKESK.

V usage is TRBV29-1 and J usage is TRBJ2-2; 9 nucleotides align to TRBD1. Germline loops: CDR1 SQVTM, CDR2 ANQGSEA. CDR3 length: 14 residues. With 6 bases clipped from V and 1 base from J, the junction kept 3 bases outside the gene matches. This chain's CDR3 is CSVNRGRNTGELFF. CDR3 nucleotides: TGCAGCGTGAACAGGGGGCGGAACACCGGGGAGCTGTTTTTT.

The DNA for the CDR3 is TGTGCCCCTAAGCTTAGGGGGGCTTTCACAGATACGCAGTATTTT. Protein product: CAPKLRGAFTDTQYF. The V and J genes are TRBV2 and TRBJ2-3; perhaps D is TRBD1 or TRBD2 (6 bases each). The V and J ends lost 11 bases and 2 bases respectively, with 20 bases between them. The CDR3 runs to 15 residues. Germline lookup yields CDR1 SNHLY and CDR2 FYNNEI. The full variable domain, in which reference TRBV2 and TRBJ2-3 provide the parts outside the CDR3, is EPEVTQTPSHQVTQMGQEVILRCVPISNHLYFYWYRQILGQKVEFLVSFYNNEISEKSEIFDDQFSVERPDGSNFTLKIRSTKLEDSAMYFCAPKLRGAFTDTQYFGPGTRLTVL.

Only a few counts were recorded for this clonotype. The V call is TRBV2, the J call TRBJ2-5; D unclear. V lost 8 bases, J lost 5 bases, and 18 bases lay in between. CDR3 size: 14 residues. The V gene's germline CDR1 is SNHLY and CDR2 FYNNEI. The CDR3 DNA reads TGTGCCAGCGGTAATCCGGGCTCTCGGGAGACCCAGTACTTC. This gives the protein CASGNPGSRETQYF.

As concerns this clonotype: This could be a read error, since a much larger clone is one nucleotide away. This sequence joins TRBV9 and TRBJ2-1; possibly TRBD1 for D (6 bases). The CDR3 extends over 14 amino acids. Germline CDR1 SGDLS, CDR2 YYNGEE. CDR3 sequence reads: CAISVGTTYNEQFF. CDR3 coding DNA: TGTGCCATCAGCGTCGGGACAACCTACAATGAGCAGTTCTTC.

This clonotype was seen many times. The V and J genes are TRBV9 and TRBJ1-6, with D hard to call. The CDR3 sequence is 14 residues long. Germline V gene lookup returns CDR1 SGDLS and CDR2 YYNGEE. V lost 0 bases, J lost 6 bases, and 7 bases lay in between. CDR3 sequence reads: CASSVGTFNSPLHF. The DNA for the CDR3 is TGTGCCAGCAGCGTAGGGACTTTTAATTCACCCCTCCACTTT.

In its sample, this clonotype was seen many times. This chain joins TRBV6-1 and TRBJ2-1; TRBD2 agrees at 9 bases. V gave up 6 bases and J gave up 7 bases; unmatched junction bases: 13. This CDR3 is built from 16 residues. Per the germline V gene, CDR1 is MNHNS and CDR2 is SASEGT. The CDR3 coding sequence is TGTGCCAGCAGAGTCGAGTTGCGGGGGGGCCAAAATGAGCAGTTCTTC. Translated: CASRVELRGGQNEQFF.

The V and J genes are TRBV28 and TRBJ2-2; D remains ambiguous. Germline CDR1 MDHEN, CDR2 SYDVKM. Trimming stripped 10 bases from V and 3 bases from J, with 12 bases between. The CDR3 loop spans 13 amino acids. CDR3 protein: CATPDTYTGELFF. CDR3 DNA sequence: TGTGCCACCCCCGACACCTACACCGGGGAGCTGTTTTTT.

The chain uses TRBV5-1 and TRBJ2-1; a possible D gene is TRBD2 (5 bases). Germline assignment: CDR1 SGHRS and CDR2 YFSETQ. The CDR3 loop spans 12 amino acids. The V end lost 4 bases, the J end lost 9 bases, and 11 bases lay between the germline ends. The CDR3: CASSPDFSEQFF. CDR3 in DNA: TGCGCCAGCAGCCCGGACTTTAGTGAGCAGTTCTTC.

The table lists this clonotype with a few counts. The chain combines TRBV6-5 with TRBJ2-1, with D possibly TRBD1 on 5 matching bases. Germline values: CDR1 MNHEY, CDR2 SVGAGI. Trimming removed 6 bases at V and 4 bases at J, with 19 bases between. The CDR3 is 16 amino acids. This CDR3 is CASRELQGSHYNEQFF. The CDR3 DNA sequence: TGTGCCAGCAGGGAACTTCAGGGTTCCCATTACAATGAGCAGTTCTTC.

The chain carries TRBV19 and TRBJ2-7; no firm D call. The CDR3 consists of 15 residues. Germline V gene data show CDR1 as LNHDA and CDR2 as SQIVND (reference sequence). Between the trimmed V and J ends, which lost 3 bases and 0 bases, there was a span of 12 bases. The CDR3 nucleotides are TGTGCCAGTAGTATCAGATTCCCGAACTCCTACGAGCAGTACTTC. Amino acid sequence: CASSIRFPNSYEQYF.

This clonotype was seen more than once but under ten times. The chain joins TRBV2 to TRBJ2-3; perhaps TRBD2 as D (5 bases). This CDR3 is built from 14 residues. The germline V and J ends were trimmed by 7 bases and 2 bases, with 13 bases remaining between them. Germline V lookup: CDR1 SNHLY, CDR2 FYNNEI. This CDR3 reads CASKGSGYTDTQYF. The CDR3 DNA reads TGTGCCAGCAAAGGGAGCGGATACACAGATACGCAGTATTTT.

This clonotype was counted only a few times. The CDR3 nucleotides are TGCAGTGCTAGCGAAGGGCCTTTAACGGACACCGGGGAGCTGTTTTTT. This translates into CSASEGPLTDTGELFF. The chain recombines TRBV20-1 with TRBJ2-2; D remains unclear. CDR3 length equals 16 residues. The germline CDR1 and CDR2 sequences are DFQATT and SNEGSKA (reference sequence). V lost 3 bases, J lost 3 bases, and 17 bases lay in between.

This clonotype occurred many times. The V and J genes are TRBV5-1 and TRBJ1-5; perhaps TRBD1 as D (5 bases). The germline V gene encodes CDR1 SGHRS and CDR2 YFSETQ. The CDR3 runs to 13 residues. V lost 3 bases and J 10 bases, leaving 14 bases between the germline ends. The CDR3 loop reads CASSWDGQGPQHF. CDR3 coding DNA: TGCGCCAGCAGCTGGGACGGCCAGGGTCCCCAGCATTTT.

This clonotype was seen repeatedly, ten times or more. The gene calls are TRBV7-2 and TRBJ1-2; D is unclear. Germline lookup yields CDR1 SGHTA and CDR2 FQGNSA. The CDR3 is 15 amino acids. Trimming removed 7 bases at V and 4 bases at J, with 19 bases between. The CDR3 nucleotides read TGTGCCAGCACCTACGAGAGGATAGGGCGCTATGGCTACACCTTC. Its protein product is CASTYERIGRYGYTF. The full variable domain, completed using reference TRBV7-2 and TRBJ1-2, is GAGVSQSPSNKVTEKGKDVELRCDPISGHTALYWYRQSLGQGLEFLIYFQGNSAPDKSGLPSDRFSAERTGGSVSTLTIQRTQQEDSAVYLCASTYERIGRYGYTFGSGTRLTVV.

In its sample, this clonotype was seen many times. The genes are TRBV2 and TRBJ1-1; D unresolved. The CDR3 loop spans 13 amino acids. Germline V lookup: CDR1 SNHLY, CDR2 FYNNEI. Trimming left V 6 bases short and J 5 bases short, with 13 bases between. The chain's CDR3 is CASSGRRGTEAFF. The CDR3 nucleotides are TGTGCCAGCAGCGGAAGGAGAGGAACTGAAGCTTTCTTT.

This clonotype was picked up many times. The CDR3 is CASRVTSGGGNTQYF. In nucleotides, the CDR3 is TGTGCCAGCAGGGTCACTAGCGGGGGGGGGAATACGCAGTATTTT. The rearrangement joins TRBV12-3 or TRBV12-4 to TRBJ2-3; 13 nucleotides line up with TRBD2. With V trimmed by 6 bases and J by 7 bases, 7 bases remained unmatched. CDR3 size: 15 residues.

In this sample, this clonotype turned up many times. The chain joins TRBV11-2 to TRBJ2-1; D is undetermined. Germline CDR1 and CDR2: SGHAT and FQNNGV. The V and J ends lost 0 bases and 4 bases respectively, with 7 bases between them. The CDR3 covers 14 residues. CDR3 loop: CASSLDSEYNEQFF. In DNA form, the CDR3 reads TGTGCCAGCAGCTTAGATTCCGAATACAATGAGCAGTTCTTC.

This clonotype came up many times. This chain links TRBV24-1 with TRBJ2-1; a weak D match, TRBD1 (5 bases). Deletions cut 2 bases from V and 8 bases from J, with 12 bases between. The CDR3 runs 14 residues. Germline assignment: CDR1 KGHDR and CDR2 SFDVKD. The CDR3 nucleotides are TGTGCCACCAGTGATTCCTTCAGGGATGATGAGCAGTTCTTC. Translating gives CATSDSFRDDEQFF.

Only a few counts were recorded for this clonotype. The rearrangement links TRBV15 to TRBJ1-2; D is undetermined. Germline assignment: CDR1 LNHNV and CDR2 YYDKDF (reference sequence). The CDR3 runs 15 residues. Trimming removed 0 bases from V and 4 bases from J, with 12 bases in between. The CDR3 loop is CATSRDSSHRYGYTF. Here the CDR3 DNA reads TGTGCCACCAGCAGAGATAGCAGCCATCGCTATGGCTACACCTTC.

This clonotype was picked up many times. The V gene is TRBV29-1, the J gene TRBJ2-1; 9 positions agree with TRBD1. V lost 7 bases to trimming and J lost 9 bases; unmatched junction nucleotides: 13. In germline, CDR1 is SQVTM, CDR2 ANQGSEA. The CDR3 contains 14 residues. The CDR3 here is CSAKGQGNRGEQFF. CDR3 DNA: TGCAGCGCTAAGGGACAGGGTAATCGCGGTGAGCAGTTCTTC.